One and the same sample provided the 4 T cell receptor beta chains below, sequenced in a study of long-term antiretroviral therapy in people with HIV. Version v3.0 of the immunoSEQ assay ran at survey level. Libraries were prepared by immunoSEQ multiplex PCR; TCRdb keeps only in-frame clonotypes and omits some of them. Here the sample spans 1,500 to 2,000 clones, about 86% being singletons. The source material was unsorted PBMCs, sampled 0.7 years after starting antiretroviral therapy. Receptor source: a woman in her forties or fifties with HIV.

J is TRBJ2-3 and V is TRBV5-1; tentative D call: TRBD1 (6 bases). The V end was cut by 0 bases, the J end by 4 bases, with 12 bases between. Germline CDR1 and CDR2: SGHRS and YFSETQ. The CDR3 has 15 amino acids. CDR3 protein: CASSLESEGADTQYF. The CDR3 nucleotides are TGCGCCAGCAGCTTGGAATCCGAGGGGGCAGATACGCAGTATTTT.

The gene calls are TRBV30 and TRBJ1-1, with a tentative D call TRBD1 (6 bases). This CDR3 is 12 amino acids long. Per the germline V gene, CDR1 is GTSNPN and CDR2 is SVGIG (reference sequence). Trimming shortened V by 2 bases and J by 8 bases, and 12 bases separated the two germline ends. The CDR3 reads CAWSTTGSEAFF. The CDR3 region has the DNA TGTGCCTGGAGTACTACAGGGTCGGAAGCTTTCTTT.

The rearrangement uses TRBV29-1 and TRBJ2-5; D is ambiguous. The CDR3 has 12 amino acids. The ends were cut back, 7 bases at V and 4 bases at J, with 13 bases in the middle. The V gene's germline CDR1 is SQVTM and CDR2 ANQGSEA. CDR3 sequence reads: CSGGRDGETQYF. CDR3 sequence (DNA): TGCAGCGGGGGAAGGGATGGAGAGACCCAGTACTTC.

This clone was seen once. This chain connects TRBV5-6 to TRBJ2-7, with TRBD1 matching 11 bases. Germline V gives CDR1 SGHDT, CDR2 YYEEEE. With 3 bases clipped from V and 5 bases from J, the junction kept 13 bases outside the gene matches. CDR3 length: 17 amino acids. In DNA form, the CDR3 reads TGTGCCAGCAGCTCATTCGGGACAGGGGGGACTAGTCACGAGCAGTACTTC. As protein: CASSSFGTGGTSHEQYF.